A single TCR beta chain is shown here with its context. The antigen it recognizes is unknown. The record has no base qualities; no much larger clone is one base away. Receptors were amplified or captured by the immunoSEQ multiplex PCR assay. For the multiplex PCR, a mixture combining 60 forward primers for TCR Vbeta segments and 13 reverse primers for TCR Jbeta segments was used. The CDR3 region of rearranged TCR beta genes was amplified from genomic DNA with a multiplex PCR assay. Amplified TCR beta libraries were sequenced as 87-base-pair reads on the Illumina HiSeq System. The source study handled its data this way. A later analysis counted tens of millions of unique TCR beta chains across the 666 repertoires, and 10 million to 11 million of these chains were shared by at least two donors. Raw reads were error-corrected and collapsed into unique sequences by a nearest-neighbor algorithm in which closely related sequences were merged to remove PCR and sequencing errors. To assign V, D and J gene segments, CDR3 sequences were aligned to IMGT reference sequences. For a sequence to be retained, at least a six-nucleotide match to both a V gene segment and a J gene segment was required. Rearrangements were called productive when the CDR3 lacked stop codons and stayed in frame with V and J; all others were non-productive. CDR3 was defined according to IMGT convention as the region running from the second conserved V-encoded cysteine to the conserved J-encoded phenylalanine. The earlier analysis of about 500 of the donors excluded sequences that lacked an unambiguous match to a single V gene segment. An earlier analysis of some 610 of the donors called V segments functional above 56.7% productive rearrangements and segregating when the between-donor standard deviation exceeded 5%. To diagnose cytomegalovirus status from the catalog of TCR beta chain sequences, a statistical classification framework was built. In a later analysis, TCR nucleotide sequences were compared against IMGT/GENE-DB human TR gene sequences so that V and J genes could be assigned. Using the TCRdist pipeline, a later analysis assigned CDR3 sequences along with most-parsimonious VDJ recombination scenarios. In a later analysis, each TCR beta chain was defined by its CDR3 amino acid sequence together with its V-gene family, and reads without a unique V-gene family were excluded. As a way to deal with suspected cross-contamination and a sequencing artifact, a later analysis dropped roughly 620 nucleotide sequences that were highly shared and had low generation probability. In a later analysis, a clonal expansion index was calculated for each public chain from normalized within-repertoire ranks of inferred template counts. In a later analysis, generation probabilities were computed with a VDJ recombination model fitted to out-of-frame rearrangements, and the resulting probabilities were checked against IGoR. Hypergeometric tests were used in a later analysis to score TCR-TCR, TCR-HLA and TCR-CMV co-occurrence, with a repertoire-size bias correction applied to the TCR pairs. In a later analysis, false discovery rates were estimated by permuting HLA or CMV assignments 20 times. In a later analysis, co-occurring TCRs were grouped using DBSCAN, and TCRdist sequence similarity was added for clustering within HLA-allele-positive subsets. Co-occurrence clustering excluded repertoires with fewer than 30,000 or more than 120,000 public chains, plus five with anomalous nucleotide sharing. TCRdb limited this immuneACCESS table to in-frame rearrangements with V and J called. A share of clones is missing; checked studies link under half to unresolved V genes, and the rest is unexplained. The V and J calls and clone size are taken from that table; D and trimming were inferred from the DNA. The sample data list around 99,000 clones, and more than 65% of these were observed just once. The ten largest make up 4.2% of the sample.

The cohort consisted of 670 or so healthy bone marrow donors. Cohort members were all nominally healthy when sampled, although unrecorded immune exposures were likely present. The donor was CMV seronegative and belonged to the group of under 400 seronegative cohort members. A peripheral blood sample was provided by each donor, and peripheral blood mononuclear cells were used for TCR beta sequencing. Genomic DNA extraction from the blood cell samples was performed with the Qiagen DNeasy Blood Extraction Kit. The data originate from a study of cytomegalovirus exposure and HLA in healthy donors (dated by TCRdb to about 2017). About the study as a whole: An earlier analysis of some 600 of the donors reported about 300 Gb of sequence data and about 120 million unique TCR beta sequences obtained from roughly 170 million T cells. An early release that covered about 600 HLA-typed donors contained approximately 300 gigabases of sequencing data and tens of millions of unique TCR sequences. The genetic ancestry cluster associated with self-reported Caucasian donors included roughly 84% of the approximately 410 genotyped donors. The study aimed to test whether signatures of past pathogen exposure could be identified by cataloging public T cell receptors. Using immunosequencing, the study profiled T cell repertoires from 500 to 800 subjects and related those repertoires to cytomegalovirus serostatus. In addition to the first cohort of around 670 subjects, a separate validation cohort of around 110 different subjects was used. The study combined high-throughput TCR immunosequencing, statistical association of individual TCRs with disease status, and machine learning to predict cytomegalovirus infection status. In a later analysis, previously published TCR beta repertoires from 550 to 700 donors were re-analyzed and high-resolution HLA genotyping was added so that TCR occurrence patterns could be studied. Rather than using new phenotypic data, the later analysis identified candidate immune exposures from TCR beta sequences and from how often those sequences occurred across donors. To decide whether each TCR beta V gene segment behaved as functional or pseudogenic, an earlier analysis of some 600 of the donors relied on high-throughput TCR beta sequencing. Donor age, sex, ethnicity and CMV serostatus were compiled alongside the repertoire data. A later genetic analysis used genome-wide SNP genotypes for about three fifths of the 666 donors, treating that subset as a discovery cohort. All discovery cohort repertoires had been generated using a single sequencing platform. HLA typing covered class I and class II loci at four-digit resolution. Typing coverage differed by locus: A, B, C, DRB1 and DQB1 were typed in about 620-630 donors, DQA1 in 522, DPA1 in some 610, and DPB1 in 400 to 490. Several DR-DQ haplotypes were treated as single units for association and clustering because of strong linkage in the cohort. Among over 350 genotyped donors of the cohort, an average of around 240,000 unique TCR beta nucleotide sequences were sequenced per donor, around a sixth of them non-productive.

The full study reports these points: A later analysis reported that several top co-occurrence clusters appeared linked to parvovirus B19, influenza, CMV and Epstein-Barr virus. Compared with equally common non-associated chains, HLA-associated TCR beta chains in a later analysis were more clonally expanded and had lower generation probabilities. Only TCR beta chains were sequenced in this cohort, and the absence of alpha or paired-chain data limited detectable features. Linkage disequilibrium might explain the correlated functional status among segregating V segments, but an unknown experimental factor could not be excluded. In the study, around 150 TCR beta chains were listed as associated with cytomegalovirus. The sequencing pipeline was judged likely to have produced a cluster of highly shared sequence variants as a technical artifact. In a later analysis, TCR association rates were found to vary across HLA loci, with the most associated TCRs seen for DRB1 alleles and the fewest for HLA-C alleles. Immune exposure information for the cohort was limited to CMV serostatus. The classifier was reported to diagnose cytomegalovirus status with high specificity and sensitivity in both the original cohort and the validation cohort. It was suggested by the authors that the approach could potentially be generalized to other disease states and immunological phenotypes. According to a later analysis, most CMV-associated TCR beta chains appeared to be HLA-restricted, and the HLA associations seemed to be driven largely by CMV exposure. In vitro tests confirmed that a few of the cytomegalovirus-associated TCR beta chains recognize cytomegalovirus antigens. Some IMGT-functional V segments, including TRBV6-2 and TRBV6-3, could not be told apart with the 87-base-pair reads, so those segments were excluded. Strong co-occurrence of HLA alleles, especially DR and DQ, made assigning TCR associations to individual alleles difficult. A further reported finding was that TCR beta sequences accurately predicted the HLA-A and HLA-B alleles for most subjects in the first cohort. Because counts were too low, roughly 16 rarely observed V segments, including chromosome 9 orphons, were left out of the earlier analysis of approximately 500 of the donors. In a later analysis, some 17,000 TCR beta sequences were associated with specific HLA alleles at a false discovery rate of 0.05. V-gene and J-gene trimming of TCR beta chains was associated with a missense DCLRE1C variant in a later genetic analysis, and the association was replicated in an independent cohort. Because HLA typing was unavailable for some donors at each locus, only the typed subset was used in association tests. Most TCR sequences were observed very rarely across donors, whereas some public TCRs were present in many individuals. The presence/absence analyses assumed that sequencing depth was roughly uniform across donors, and that assumption may not be true. A later genetic analysis reported fewer N-insertions in productive TCRs among donors in an Asian-associated ancestry cluster than the roughly 620-donor mean. In an earlier analysis of some 500 of the donors, most TCR beta V segments appeared in productive rearrangements about 87% or about 30% of the time, broadly matching IMGT annotations.

The CDR3, from cysteine to phenylalanine, totals 15 residues. Only the CDR3 part of the read is kept: 45 bases, read in frame from the first base. For CDR1 and CDR2, the germline V gene (reference sequence) lists SGHNT and YYREEE. Trimming at the junction amounts to 0 bases on V and 0 bases on J, and the germline ends lie 10 bases apart. The sample comprised PBMCs. The rearranged chain carries TRBV5-4 and TRBJ2-7, with the D gene call left open. This sequence was found in a male donor in good health and CMV-seronegative. The encoded CDR3 is CASSLGRSGSYEQYF. Here is the DNA: TGTGCCAGCAGCTTGGGGAGAAGTGGCTCCTACGAGCAGTACTTC. The full variable domain, completed from the reference TRBV5-4 and TRBJ2-7 proteins outside the CDR3, reads ETGVTQSPTHLIKTRGQQVTLRCSSQSGHNTVSWYQQALGQGPQFIFQYYREEENGRGNFPPRFSGLQFPNYSSELNVNALELDDSALYLCASSLGRSGSYEQYFGPGTRLTVT.